The clone carrying this TCR beta chain has ten or more counts. From the RACE reads, TCRdb called clonotypes with MiXCR, one entry per CDR3 protein. The sample yields about 90,000 distinct CDR3 sequences, about 8% seen once. This sample was included in a study of human T cells and chemical hapten exposure. Documented time point: pre-sensitization, week 0. Indicated treatment: therapeutic diphenylcyclopropenone sensitization with weekly scalp DPC. Losses at the gene ends were 1 base for V and 0 bases for J; bases not matched to a gene: 2. CDR1 and CDR2 (germline): LGHNA, YNFKEQ. The CDR3 runs to 17 residues.

The starting material was whole blood, obtained in connection with sensitization to the hapten diphenylcyclopropenone (DPC). The clonotype was recovered from a man aged 40-49 years with alopecia areata. Some clones in this sample may be carry-over from other donors' samples. V and J are TRBV4-2 and TRBJ2-1; 11 nucleotides align to TRBD2. For the CDR3, the DNA is TGTGCCAGCAGCCAAGTAGGACTAGCGGGCTCCTACAATGAGCAGTTCTTC. Translating gives CASSQVGLAGSYNEQFF.